This T cell receptor (beta chain) was sequenced for a study of T cell responses to AZD1222 COVID-19 vaccine. The CDR3 spans 17 residues. The ends were cut back, 3 bases at V and 0 bases at J, with 15 bases in the middle. Germline CDR1 is SNHLY and CDR2 is FYNNEI. Here immunoSEQ multiplex PCR was the method, and the copy in TCRdb shows in-frame clones only, minus some. Altogether 120,000 to 150,000 clones are present, about 90% being singletons, with the ten largest covering around 5%. The chain combines TRBV2 with TRBJ1-3; D unresolved. The source is an adult in good health. Material: peripheral blood, obtained on day 0 of AZD1222 vaccination. CDR3 protein: CASSDARSLSSGNTIYF. The DNA of the CDR3 is TGTGCCAGCAGTGATGCCCGCTCCTTGAGCTCTGGAAACACCATATATTTT.